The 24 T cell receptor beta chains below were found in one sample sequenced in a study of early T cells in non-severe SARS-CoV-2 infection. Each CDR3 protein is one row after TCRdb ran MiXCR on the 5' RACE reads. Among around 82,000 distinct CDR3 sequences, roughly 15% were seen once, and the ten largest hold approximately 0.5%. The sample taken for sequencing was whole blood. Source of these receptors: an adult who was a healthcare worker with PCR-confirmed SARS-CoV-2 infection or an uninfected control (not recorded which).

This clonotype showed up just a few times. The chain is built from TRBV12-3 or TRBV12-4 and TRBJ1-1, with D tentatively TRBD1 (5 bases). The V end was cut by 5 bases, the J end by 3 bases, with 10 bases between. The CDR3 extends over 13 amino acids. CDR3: CASSAQVYTEAFF. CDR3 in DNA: TGTGCCAGCAGTGCACAGGTCTACACTGAAGCTTTCTTT.

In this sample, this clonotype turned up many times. The CDR3: CASSGDRGSYEQYV. The CDR3 DNA reads TGTGCCAGCAGCGGGGACAGGGGGTCCTACGAGCAGTACGTC. The chain carries TRBV5-4 and TRBJ2-7; 11 bases are shared with TRBD1. Germline V gene data show CDR1 as SGHNT and CDR2 as YYREEE (reference sequence). The CDR3 is 14 amino acids. V was pared by 4 bases and J by 1 base, with 1 base of the junction left unmatched.

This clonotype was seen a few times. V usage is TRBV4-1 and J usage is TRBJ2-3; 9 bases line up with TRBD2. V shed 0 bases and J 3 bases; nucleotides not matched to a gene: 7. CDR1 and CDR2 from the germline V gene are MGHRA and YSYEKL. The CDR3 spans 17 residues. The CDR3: CASSQDRASGETDTQYF. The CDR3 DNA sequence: TGCGCCAGCAGCCAAGATCGGGCTAGCGGGGAAACAGATACGCAGTATTTT.

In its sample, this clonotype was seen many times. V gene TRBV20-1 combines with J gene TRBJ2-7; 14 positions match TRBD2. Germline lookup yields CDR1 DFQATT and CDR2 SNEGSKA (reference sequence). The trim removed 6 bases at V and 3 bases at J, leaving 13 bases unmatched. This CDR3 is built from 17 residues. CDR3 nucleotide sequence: TGCAGTGCAGAACCGTCCGGGACTAGCGGGGGATTCTACGAGCAGTACGTC. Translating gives CSAEPSGTSGGFYEQYV.

Here the CDR3 reads CAWTKSSPLHF. The CDR3 nucleotides read TGTGCCTGGACTAAGAGTTCACCCCTCCACTTT. V usage is TRBV30 and J usage is TRBJ1-6; D uncertain. The CDR3 spans 11 residues. V dropped 4 bases and J dropped 9 bases, with 7 bases sitting between them. Germline lookup yields CDR1 GTSNPN and CDR2 SVGIG (reference sequence).

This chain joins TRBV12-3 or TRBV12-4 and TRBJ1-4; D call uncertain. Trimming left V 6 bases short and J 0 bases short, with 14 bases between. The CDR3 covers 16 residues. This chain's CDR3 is CASSSGDGATNEKLFF. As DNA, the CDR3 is TGTGCCAGCAGCTCGGGAGACGGAGCAACTAATGAAAAACTGTTTTTT.

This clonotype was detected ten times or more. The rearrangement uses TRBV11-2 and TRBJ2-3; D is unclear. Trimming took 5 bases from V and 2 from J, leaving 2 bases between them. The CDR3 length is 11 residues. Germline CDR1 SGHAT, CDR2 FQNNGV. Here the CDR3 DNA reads TGTGCCAGCAGCGACACAGATACGCAGTATTTT. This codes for CASSDTDTQYF.

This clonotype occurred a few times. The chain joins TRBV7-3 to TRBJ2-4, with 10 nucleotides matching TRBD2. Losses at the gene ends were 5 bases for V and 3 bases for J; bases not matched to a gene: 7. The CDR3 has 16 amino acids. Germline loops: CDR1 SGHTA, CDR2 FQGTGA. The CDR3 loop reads CASSPSGGPIKNIQYF. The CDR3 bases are TGTGCCAGCAGCCCTAGCGGGGGCCCCATCAAAAACATTCAGTACTTC.

CDR3 sequence (DNA): TGCAGTGCCCACCGGGACTTCCGAGGGAGCAACACAGATACGCAGTATTTT. This codes for CSAHRDFRGSNTDTQYF. The V and J genes are TRBV20-1 and TRBJ2-3, with a weak D call TRBD2 (6 bases). Germline assignment: CDR1 DFQATT and CDR2 SNEGSKA (reference sequence). Trimming cost V 6 bases and J 2 bases, with 24 bases left between them. CDR3 length equals 17 residues.

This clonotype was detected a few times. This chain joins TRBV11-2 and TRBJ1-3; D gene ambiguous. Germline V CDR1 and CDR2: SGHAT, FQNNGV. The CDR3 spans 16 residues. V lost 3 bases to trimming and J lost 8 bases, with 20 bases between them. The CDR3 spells CASSFSLAREVDTIYF. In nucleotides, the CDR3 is TGTGCCAGCAGCTTTAGCTTGGCACGTGAAGTGGACACCATATATTTT. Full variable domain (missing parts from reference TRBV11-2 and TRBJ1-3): EAGVAQSPRYKIIEKRQSVAFWCNPISGHATLYWYQQILGQGPKLLIQFQNNGVVDDSQLPKDRFSAERLKGVDSTLKIQPAKLEDSAVYLCASSFSLAREVDTIYFGEGSWLTVV.

In DNA, the CDR3 is TGTGCCAGCAGCTTAGACAGGACTGTGGGCGAGCAGTACGTC. Translation: CASSLDRTVGEQYV. This rearrangement joins TRBV7-8 to TRBJ2-7; tentatively, D is TRBD1 or TRBD2 (5 bases each). There are 14 residues in the CDR3. The V end lost 1 base, the J end lost 6 bases, and 13 bases lay between the germline ends. Looked up from germline, CDR1 is SGHVS and CDR2 is FQNEAQ.

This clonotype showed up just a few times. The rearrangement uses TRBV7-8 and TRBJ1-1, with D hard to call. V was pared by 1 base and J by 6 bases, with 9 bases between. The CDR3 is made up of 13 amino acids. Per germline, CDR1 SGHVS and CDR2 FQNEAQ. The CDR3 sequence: CASSLDGSSEAFF. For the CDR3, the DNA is TGTGCCAGCAGCTTAGACGGCAGCTCTGAAGCTTTCTTT. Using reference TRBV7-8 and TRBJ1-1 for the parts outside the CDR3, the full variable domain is GAGVSQSPRYKVAKRGQDVALRCDPISGHVSLFWYQQALGQGPEFLTYFQNEAQLDKSGLPSDRFFAERPEGSVSTLKIQRTQQEDSAVYLCASSLDGSSEAFFGQGTRLTVV.

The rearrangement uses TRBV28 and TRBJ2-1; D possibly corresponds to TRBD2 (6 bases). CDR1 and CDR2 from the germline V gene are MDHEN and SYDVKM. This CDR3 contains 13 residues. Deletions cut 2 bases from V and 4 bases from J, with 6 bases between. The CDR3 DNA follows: TGTGCCAGCAGTTTAGGAGGGTACAATGAGCAGTTCTTC. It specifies CASSLGGYNEQFF.

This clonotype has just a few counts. The CDR3 nucleotides read TGTGCCAGCAGCTTATCGTTAAGCACAGATACGCAGTATTTT. This codes for CASSLSLSTDTQYF. The V gene is TRBV7-2, the J gene TRBJ2-3; D ambiguous. V was pared by 2 bases and J by 0 bases, with 6 bases between. The germline gives CDR1 SGHTA, CDR2 FQGNSA. This CDR3 region has 14 residues.

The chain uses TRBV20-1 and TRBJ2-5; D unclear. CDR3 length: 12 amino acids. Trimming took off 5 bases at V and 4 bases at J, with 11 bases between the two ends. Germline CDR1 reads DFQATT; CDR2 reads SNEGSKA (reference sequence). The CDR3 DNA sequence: TGCAGTGCTTCGACCGCCCTAGAGACCCAGTACTTC. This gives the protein CSASTALETQYF.

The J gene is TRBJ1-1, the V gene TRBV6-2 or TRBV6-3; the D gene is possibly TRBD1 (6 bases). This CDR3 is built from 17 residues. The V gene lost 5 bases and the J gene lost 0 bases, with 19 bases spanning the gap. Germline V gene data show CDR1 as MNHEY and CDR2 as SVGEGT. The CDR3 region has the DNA TGTGCCAGCAGTACCGGGGTGAGGGGGGCTATGAACACTGAAGCTTTCTTT. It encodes CASSTGVRGAMNTEAFF.

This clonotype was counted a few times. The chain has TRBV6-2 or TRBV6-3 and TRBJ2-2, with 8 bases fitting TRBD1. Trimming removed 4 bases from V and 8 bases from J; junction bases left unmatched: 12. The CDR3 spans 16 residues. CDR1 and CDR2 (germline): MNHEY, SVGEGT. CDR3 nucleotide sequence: TGTGCCAGCAGTTCAGGGGGCGCGGAGGTAGTAGGGGAGCTGTTTTTT. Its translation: CASSSGGAEVVGELFF.

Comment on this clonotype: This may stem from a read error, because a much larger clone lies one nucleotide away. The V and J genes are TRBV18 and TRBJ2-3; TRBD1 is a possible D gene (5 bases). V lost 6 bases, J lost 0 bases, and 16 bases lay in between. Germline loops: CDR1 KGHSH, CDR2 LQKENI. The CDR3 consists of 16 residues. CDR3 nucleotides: TGTGCCAGCTCCCCTAACATGGGGCGCAGCACAGATACGCAGTATTTT. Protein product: CASSPNMGRSTDTQYF.

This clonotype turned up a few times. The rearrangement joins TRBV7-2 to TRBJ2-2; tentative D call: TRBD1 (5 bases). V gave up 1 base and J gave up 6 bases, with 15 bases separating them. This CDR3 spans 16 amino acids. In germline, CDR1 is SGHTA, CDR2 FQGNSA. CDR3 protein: CASSLGAGLVSGELFF. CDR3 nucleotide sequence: TGTGCCAGCAGCTTAGGGGCAGGGCTAGTCTCCGGGGAGCTGTTTTTT.

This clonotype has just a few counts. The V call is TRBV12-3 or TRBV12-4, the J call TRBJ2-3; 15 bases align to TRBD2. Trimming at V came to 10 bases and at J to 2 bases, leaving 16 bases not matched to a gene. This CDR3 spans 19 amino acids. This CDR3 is CATKPGLAGGPIPTDTQYF. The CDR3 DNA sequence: TGTGCCACCAAACCGGGACTAGCGGGGGGCCCAATCCCCACAGATACGCAGTATTTT.

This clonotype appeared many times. In DNA form, the CDR3 reads TGTGCCAGCAGCTTAGCGGCTGCCTACGAGCAGTACGTC. Translated: CASSLAAAYEQYV. The rearrangement uses TRBV11-1 and TRBJ2-7; D ambiguous. Trimming cost V 0 bases and J 2 bases, with 5 bases left between them. CDR1 is SGHAT and CDR2 is FQDESV in the germline V gene (reference sequence). The CDR3 contains 13 residues.

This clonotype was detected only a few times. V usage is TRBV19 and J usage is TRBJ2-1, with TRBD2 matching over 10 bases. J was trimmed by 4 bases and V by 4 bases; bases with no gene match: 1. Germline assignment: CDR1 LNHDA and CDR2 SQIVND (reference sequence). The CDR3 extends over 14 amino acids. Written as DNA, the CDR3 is TGTGCCAGTAGTAATAGCGGGGGGTACAATGAGCAGTTCTTC. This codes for CASSNSGGYNEQFF.

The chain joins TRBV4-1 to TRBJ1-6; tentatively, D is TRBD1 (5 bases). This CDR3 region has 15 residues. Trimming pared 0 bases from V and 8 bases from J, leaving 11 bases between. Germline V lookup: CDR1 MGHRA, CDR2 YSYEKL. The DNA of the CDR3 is TGCGCCAGCAGCCAAGATTGGGCAGGGCATTCACCCCTCCACTTT. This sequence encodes CASSQDWAGHSPLHF.

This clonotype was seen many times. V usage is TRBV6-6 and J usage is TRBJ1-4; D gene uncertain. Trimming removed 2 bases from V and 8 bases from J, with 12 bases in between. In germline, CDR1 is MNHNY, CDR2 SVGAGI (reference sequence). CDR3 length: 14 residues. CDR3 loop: CASSYKAASEKLFF. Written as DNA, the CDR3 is TGTGCCAGCAGTTACAAGGCCGCTAGCGAAAAACTGTTTTTT.